Presented here are 18 T cell receptor beta chains from one specimen sequenced in a study of T cell responses to AZD1222 COVID-19 vaccine. Clones were sequenced by immunoSEQ multiplex PCR, and TCRdb holds only the in-frame ones, with some missing. The data hold fewer than 200,000 clones, with approximately 90% observed a single time. The source was peripheral blood, collected 28 days after the second AZD1222 dose. All receptors come from an adult who received the AZD1222 COVID-19 vaccine.

This clone was recorded once. This chain joins TRBV2 and TRBJ1-2; D ambiguous. The ends were cut back, 4 bases at V and 0 bases at J, with 6 bases in the middle. The CDR3 sequence is 13 residues long. Germline lookup yields CDR1 SNHLY and CDR2 FYNNEI. The CDR3 reads CASSAVANYGYTF. Written as DNA, the CDR3 is TGTGCCAGCAGTGCAGTAGCTAACTATGGCTACACCTTC. Combining the CDR3 with reference TRBV2 and TRBJ1-2 gives the whole variable domain EPEVTQTPSHQVTQMGQEVILRCVPISNHLYFYWYRQILGQKVEFLVSFYNNEISEKSEIFDDQFSVERPDGSNFTLKIRSTKLEDSAMYFCASSAVANYGYTFGSGTRLTVV.

This clone is a singleton in its sample. The chain combines TRBV4-1 with TRBJ2-7; 9 bases align to TRBD1. J lost 4 bases, V lost 3 bases, and 4 bases had no gene match. The germline gives CDR1 MGHRA, CDR2 YSYEKL. This CDR3 spans 14 amino acids. In DNA form, the CDR3 reads TGCGCCAGCAGCCATGCCGGGACAGGGTACGAGCAGTACTTC. Translated, it gives CASSHAGTGYEQYF.

This chain joins TRBV19 and TRBJ2-3; 8 bases are shared with TRBD2. The CDR3 totals 15 residues. V trimming: 3 bases; J trimming: 4 bases; junction bases outside the gene matches: 6. CDR1 is LNHDA, CDR2 SQIVND, per germline (reference sequence). The CDR3 DNA follows: TGTGCCAGTAGTATGTTTCCCGGGAGGGCAGATACGCAGTATTTT. It encodes CASSMFPGRADTQYF.

With respect to this clone: Other DNA sequences in the same sample also yield this CDR3. V gene TRBV6-1 combines with J gene TRBJ2-7, with D possibly matching TRBD1 (5 bases). Germline V CDR1 and CDR2: MNHNS, SASEGT. The ends were cut back, 3 bases at V and 3 bases at J, with 9 bases in the middle. The CDR3 has 13 residues. This CDR3 is CASSEQGSYEQYF. CDR3 nucleotides: TGTGCCAGCAGTGAGCAGGGCAGCTACGAGCAGTACTTC.

The rearrangement joins TRBV7-2 to TRBJ1-1; tentative D call: TRBD1 (5 bases). This CDR3 has 13 amino acids. The V end was cut by 5 bases, the J end by 4 bases, with 11 bases between. Germline assignment: CDR1 SGHTA and CDR2 FQGNSA. The CDR3: CASSQGGSTEAFF. For the CDR3, the DNA is TGTGCCAGCAGCCAGGGCGGCTCCACTGAAGCTTTCTTT.

The chain employs TRBV13 and TRBJ2-7, with D perhaps matching TRBD1 or TRBD2 (5 bases each). The CDR3 spans 15 residues. The V gene lost 5 bases and the J gene lost 0 bases, with 14 bases spanning the gap. Germline CDR1 reads PRHDT; CDR2 reads FYEKMQ (reference sequence). The CDR3 DNA is TGTGCCAGCAGCCCCCCGGGGCCTAGCTCCTACGAGCAGTACTTC. Its translation is CASSPPGPSSYEQYF.

The sample holds a few counts of this clone. The J gene is TRBJ1-5, the V gene TRBV21-1. TRBV21-1 is a pseudogene segment. The CDR3 runs to 13 residues. CDR3: CASSKNANQPQHF. The CDR3 nucleotides read TGTGCCAGCAGCAAAAATGCGAACCAGCCCCAGCATTTT.

The gene calls are TRBV5-1 and TRBJ2-5, with 12 bases matching TRBD2. The ends lost 4 bases at V and 5 bases at J; junction bases unmatched: 6. This CDR3 comprises 15 residues. Germline V CDR1 and CDR2: SGHRS, YFSETQ. The CDR3 sequence is CASSPRLAGAETQYF. Written as DNA, the CDR3 is TGCGCCAGCAGCCCAAGACTAGCGGGAGCTGAGACCCAGTACTTC.

This chain joins TRBV6-1 and TRBJ1-3, with D hard to call. Germline V CDR1 and CDR2: MNHNS, SASEGT. The CDR3 consists of 11 residues. The germline V and J ends were trimmed by 6 bases and 6 bases, with 6 bases remaining between them. The CDR3 DNA sequence: TGTGCCAGCAGCCCAGAAAACACCATATATTTT. Protein sequence: CASSPENTIYF.

V is TRBV10-3 and J is TRBJ2-3, with D hard to call. The V end lost 0 bases, the J end lost 3 bases, and 7 bases lay between the germline ends. CDR3 length: 14 amino acids. From germline, CDR1 is ENHRY and CDR2 SYGVKD. CDR3: CAISESISTDTQYF. CDR3 nucleotide sequence: TGTGCCATCAGTGAGTCGATCTCAACAGATACGCAGTATTTT.

This rearrangement joins TRBV5-1 to TRBJ2-3; TRBD2 matches at 7 bases. Germline CDR1 is SGHRS and CDR2 is YFSETQ. The junction had 16 bases not matched to a gene; V was cut back by 7 bases and J by 2 bases. The CDR3 runs to 17 residues. The CDR3 DNA follows: TGCGCCAGCTCCCACTCGGGGGGACTTGGACTCACAGATACGCAGTATTTT. Translated, it gives CASSHSGGLGLTDTQYF.

The chain is built from TRBV5-6 and TRBJ1-3, with D maybe TRBD1 (6 bases). V shed 0 bases and J shed 3 bases, with 7 bases lying between them. CDR3 length equals 14 residues. Germline CDR1 SGHDT, CDR2 YYEEEE. The DNA of the CDR3 is TGTGCCAGCAGCTTGGCAGGGGATGGAAACACCATATATTTT. Protein product: CASSLAGDGNTIYF.

This chain uses TRBV7-3 with TRBJ1-4; 8 bases match TRBD1. The CDR3 covers 14 residues. The trim removed 2 bases at V and 8 bases at J, leaving 4 bases unmatched. In germline, CDR1 is SGHTA, CDR2 FQGTGA. DNA for the CDR3: TGTGCCAGCAGCTTAGGCAGGGGGCGGGAAAAACTGTTTTTT. Translation gives CASSLGRGREKLFF.

This clone was counted once. CDR3: CASSFRGETQYF. In DNA, the CDR3 is TGTGCCAGCAGTTTCAGGGGAGAGACCCAGTACTTC. The chain is built from TRBV27 and TRBJ2-5; a possible D gene is TRBD1 (6 bases). V was trimmed by 3 bases and J by 4 bases, leaving 6 bases between them. CDR3 length: 12 residues. Germline V lookup: CDR1 MNHEY, CDR2 SMNVEV (reference sequence).

This clone was found a few times. The V call is TRBV24-1, the J call TRBJ2-1; 10 bases agree with TRBD2. This CDR3 has 14 residues. Germline CDR1 is KGHDR and CDR2 is SFDVKD. With V trimmed by 9 bases and J by 2 bases, 3 bases remained unmatched. The CDR3 DNA is TGTGCCACCGGAACTAGCGGGACCTACAATGAGCAGTTCTTC. As protein: CATGTSGTYNEQFF.

This chain links TRBV28 with TRBJ2-6; TRBD1 is a possible D gene (6 bases). This CDR3 comprises 17 residues. Germline V lookup: CDR1 MDHEN, CDR2 SYDVKM. Trimming shortened V by 8 bases and J by 4 bases, and 21 bases separated the two germline ends. CDR3 in DNA: TGTGCCAGCGGTACCCCCGCGACAGGCCCCGGGGCCAACGTCCTGACTTTC. This gives the protein CASGTPATGPGANVLTF.

The rearrangement joins TRBV4-3 to TRBJ2-2; 7 bases align to TRBD1. This CDR3 is built from 17 residues. Trimming at V came to 0 bases and at J to 6 bases, leaving 10 bases not matched to a gene. Per the germline V gene, CDR1 is LGHNA and CDR2 is YSLEER. The CDR3 DNA is TGCGCCAGCAGCCAAGAAGGACCAGGGGGAATCTCCGGGGAGCTGTTTTTT. Its translation: CASSQEGPGGISGELFF.

The chain joins TRBV6-5 to TRBJ1-5, with 9 bases that match TRBD1. The CDR3 has 15 amino acids. Germline V lookup: CDR1 MNHEY, CDR2 SVGAGI. The J segment lost 4 bases and the V segment lost 6 bases, leaving 7 bases of the junction unmatched. In nucleotides, the CDR3 is TGTGCCAGCAGCCCGGACAGGGGTCGGAATCAGCCCCAGCATTTT. This sequence encodes CASSPDRGRNQPQHF.